The source of this T cell receptor (beta chain) is a study of OX40 agonist ivuxolimab in advanced cancers. In the study overall: The treatment was a fully human IgG2 OX40 agonist, ivuxolimab.

About this clone itself: Its target is unknown.

TCRdb's table, derived via immunoSEQ multiplex PCR, lists solely in-frame clones and lacks some. The data contain about 130,000 clones, 90% of them singletons. The V gene lost 0 bases and the J gene lost 0 bases, with 11 bases spanning the gap. Germline V gene lookup returns CDR1 LGHNA and CDR2 YNFKEQ. The length of the CDR3 is 16 residues. Study-level points and caveats: Dosing at 0.1 to 3.0 mg/kg was accompanied by clonal expansion of CD4+ and CD8+ blood T cells by week 6. More expanded clones were found, on average, in CD8+ than in CD4+ T cells.

Sequencing used CD4+ or CD8+ T cells sorted from blood, obtained in a trial of the OX40 agonist ivuxolimab. The gene calls are TRBV4-2 and TRBJ1-1; weak D call: TRBD1 (5 bases). The TCR was taken from an adult with an advanced solid tumor such as melanoma, head and neck, liver or kidney cancer. In DNA, the CDR3 is TGTGCCAGCAGCCAAGATGGGGCGGGCATGAACACTGAAGCTTTCTTT. Translation gives CASSQDGAGMNTEAFF.